This T cell receptor (beta chain) emerged from a study of shared clonotypes between healthy human individuals. General study points: Researchers found naive subsets generally carried larger estimated richness than memory subsets.

Using immunoSEQ multiplex PCR, the repertoire was profiled, and TCRdb retains in-frame clones only, with some absent. The sample includes roughly 1,800,000 clones, roughly 94% seen only once; the top ten take roughly 1.2%. The CDR3 covers 14 residues. V lost 0 bases and J lost 7, with 13 bases in between. The germline V gene encodes CDR1 KGHSH and CDR2 LQKENI. Points on this clone: Its target is unknown.

Naive CD8 populations comprised CD45RO-negative cells positively selected for CCR7, excluding terminally differentiated effector memory CD45RA+ cells. The material sequenced was naive CD8+ T cells sorted from blood. The receptor was isolated from a man between 18 and 35 years old in good health. The V call is TRBV18, the J call TRBJ2-7; unclear D gene. CDR3 DNA: TGTGCCAGCTCACCACCCTCCCCTCTACGTGAGCAGTACTTC. Translated: CASSPPSPLREQYF.